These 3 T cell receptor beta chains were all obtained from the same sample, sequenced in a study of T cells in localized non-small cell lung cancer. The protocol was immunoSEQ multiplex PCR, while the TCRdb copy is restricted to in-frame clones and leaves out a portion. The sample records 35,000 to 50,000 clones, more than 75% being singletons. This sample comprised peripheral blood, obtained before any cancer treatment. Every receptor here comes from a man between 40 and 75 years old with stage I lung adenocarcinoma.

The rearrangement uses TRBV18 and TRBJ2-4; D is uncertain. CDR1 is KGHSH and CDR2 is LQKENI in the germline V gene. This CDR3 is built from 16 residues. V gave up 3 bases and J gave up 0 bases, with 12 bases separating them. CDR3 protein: CASSPGLRQAKNIQYF. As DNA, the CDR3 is TGTGCCAGCTCACCCGGATTGAGACAAGCCAAAAACATTCAGTACTTC.

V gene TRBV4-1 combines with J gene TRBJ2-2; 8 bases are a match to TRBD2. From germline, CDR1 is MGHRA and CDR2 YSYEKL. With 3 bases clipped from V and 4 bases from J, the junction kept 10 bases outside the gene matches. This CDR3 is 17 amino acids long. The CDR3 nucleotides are TGCGCCAGCAGCCAGCTTCTTAGCGGGAAGGGCACCGGGGAGCTGTTTTTT. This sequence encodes CASSQLLSGKGTGELFF.

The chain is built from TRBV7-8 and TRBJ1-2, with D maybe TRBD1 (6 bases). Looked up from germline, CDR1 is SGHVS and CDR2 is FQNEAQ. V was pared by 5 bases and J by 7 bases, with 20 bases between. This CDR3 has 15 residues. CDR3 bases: TGTGCCAGCAGCAAATCTGGGCAGGGGATCGGTGGCTACACCTTC. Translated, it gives CASSKSGQGIGGYTF.